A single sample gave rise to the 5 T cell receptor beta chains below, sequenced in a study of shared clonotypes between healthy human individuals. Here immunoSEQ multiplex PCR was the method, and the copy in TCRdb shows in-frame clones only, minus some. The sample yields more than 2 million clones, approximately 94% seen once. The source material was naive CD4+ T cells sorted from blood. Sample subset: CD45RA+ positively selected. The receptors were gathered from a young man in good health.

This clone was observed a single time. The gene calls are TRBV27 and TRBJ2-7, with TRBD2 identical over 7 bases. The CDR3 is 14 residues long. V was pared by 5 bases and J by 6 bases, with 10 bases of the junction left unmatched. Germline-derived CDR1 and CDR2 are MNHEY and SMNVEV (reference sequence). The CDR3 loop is CASSLLGAGSEQYF. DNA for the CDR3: TGTGCCAGCAGTCTCCTGGGAGCGGGGAGCGAGCAGTACTTC.

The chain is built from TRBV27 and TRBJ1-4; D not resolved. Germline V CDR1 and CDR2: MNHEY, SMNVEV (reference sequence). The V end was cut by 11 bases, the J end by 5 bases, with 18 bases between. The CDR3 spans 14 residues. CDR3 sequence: CASRTQPSNEKLFF. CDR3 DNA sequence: TGTGCCTCAAGAACCCAGCCGTCGAATGAAAAACTGTTTTTT.

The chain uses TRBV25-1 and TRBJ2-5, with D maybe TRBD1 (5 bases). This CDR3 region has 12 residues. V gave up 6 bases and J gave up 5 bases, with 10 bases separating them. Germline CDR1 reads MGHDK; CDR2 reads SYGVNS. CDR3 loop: CASRLPGETQYF. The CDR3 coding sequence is TGTGCCAGCAGACTGCCAGGGGAGACCCAGTACTTC. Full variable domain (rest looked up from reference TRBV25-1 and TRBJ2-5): EADIYQTPRYLVIGTGKKITLECSQTMGHDKMYWYQQDPGMELHLIHYSYGVNSTEKGDLSSESTVSRIRTEHFPLTLESARPSHTSQYLCASRLPGETQYFGPGTRLLVL.

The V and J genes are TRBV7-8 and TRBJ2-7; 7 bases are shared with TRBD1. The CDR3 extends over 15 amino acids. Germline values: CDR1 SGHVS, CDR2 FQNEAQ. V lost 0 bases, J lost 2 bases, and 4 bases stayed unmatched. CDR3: CASSLALDRAYEQYF. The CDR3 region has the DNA TGTGCCAGCAGCTTAGCTTTAGACAGGGCCTACGAGCAGTACTTC.

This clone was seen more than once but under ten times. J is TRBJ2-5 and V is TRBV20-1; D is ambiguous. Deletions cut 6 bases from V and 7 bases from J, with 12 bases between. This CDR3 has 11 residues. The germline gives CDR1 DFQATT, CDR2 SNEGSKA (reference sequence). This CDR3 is CSAVYIGTQYF. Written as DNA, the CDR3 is TGCAGTGCCGTTTACATCGGGACCCAGTACTTC.